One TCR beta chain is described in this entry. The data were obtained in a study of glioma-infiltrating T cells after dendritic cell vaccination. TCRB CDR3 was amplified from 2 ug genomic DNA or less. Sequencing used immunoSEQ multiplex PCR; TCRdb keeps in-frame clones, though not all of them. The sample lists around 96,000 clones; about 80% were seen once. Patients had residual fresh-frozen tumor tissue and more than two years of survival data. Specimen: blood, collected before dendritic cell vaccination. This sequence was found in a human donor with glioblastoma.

The CDR3: CSVGQGGDFNYGYTF. The CDR3 region has the DNA TGCAGCGTTGGACAGGGGGGAGATTTTAACTATGGCTACACCTTC. The V and J genes are TRBV29-1 and TRBJ1-2, with TRBD1 identical over 9 bases. J lost 1 base, V lost 4 bases, and 7 bases had no gene match. The CDR3 totals 15 residues. Germline V CDR1 and CDR2: SQVTM, ANQGSEA.